This T cell receptor (beta chain) emerged from a study of shared clonotypes between healthy human individuals. Study observations and caveats: Estimated richness was generally greater in naive than memory subsets.

This CDR3 spans 14 amino acids. CDR1 is SGDLS, CDR2 YYNGEE, per germline. The V gene lost 0 bases and the J gene lost 3 bases, with 10 bases spanning the gap. A word on this clone: Antigen unknown.

Using immunoSEQ multiplex PCR, the repertoire was profiled, and TCRdb retains in-frame clones only, with some absent. The table has some 740,000 clones, 80% to 95% seen once. Cells designated naive CD8 were CD45RO-negative and were positively selected for CCR7, with terminally differentiated effector memory CD45RA+ cells excluded. V is TRBV9 and J is TRBJ2-7; D remains unclear. Sequenced sample: naive CD8+ T cells sorted from blood. The sequence was collected from a man aged 30 to 39 in good health. CDR3 region: CASSVAGGNYEQYF. As DNA, the CDR3 is TGTGCCAGCAGCGTAGCGGGCGGAAACTACGAGCAGTACTTC.